This passage covers 18 T cell receptor beta chains from one sample sequenced in a study of T-cell memory formation after mild COVID-19. TCRdb used MiXCR to reprocess the 5' RACE reads, holding one entry per CDR3 protein. The repertoire holds some 440,000 distinct CDR3 sequences, with 20% to 25% as singletons. The sequenced sample was PBMCs or a T cell subset sorted from them (not recorded which). Receptors originate from an adult woman who had mild COVID-19 (a few samples of this study predate the infection). Cell type and time point are not known.

This clonotype was detected a few times. The chain carries TRBV12-3 or TRBV12-4 and TRBJ1-5, with D perhaps matching TRBD1 (5 bases). The CDR3 has 14 residues. Trimming removed 1 base at V and 6 bases at J, with 10 bases between. This chain's CDR3 is CASSLVQGSQPQHF. The CDR3 DNA reads TGTGCCAGCAGTTTAGTGCAGGGTAGTCAGCCCCAGCATTTT.

The chain recombines TRBV6-2 or TRBV6-3 with TRBJ2-1; 8 bases map to TRBD2. Germline-derived CDR1 and CDR2 are MNHEY and SVGEGT. The CDR3 length is 15 residues. V was clipped by 6 bases and J by 5 bases; unmatched bases: 9. CDR3 region: CASRDLAGGNNEQFF. The CDR3 DNA is TGTGCCAGCAGAGACCTAGCGGGCGGAAACAATGAGCAGTTCTTC.

The chain recombines TRBV7-7 with TRBJ2-5; 12 nucleotides line up with TRBD2. V lost 7 bases to trimming and J lost 6 bases; unmatched junction nucleotides: 3. The CDR3 sequence is 13 residues long. Germline CDR1 is SSHAT and CDR2 is FNYEAQ (reference sequence). The CDR3 region is CASMLAGGKTQYF. The CDR3 nucleotides read TGTGCCAGCATGCTAGCGGGGGGGAAGACCCAGTACTTC.

The chain is built from TRBV15 and TRBJ2-7; possible D gene TRBD1, 6 bases. The CDR3 is 16 residues long. From germline, CDR1 is LNHNV and CDR2 YYDKDF (reference sequence). Trimming took 1 base from V and 3 from J, leaving 16 bases between them. The CDR3 loop is CATSRGGGYRDYEQYF. CDR3 DNA sequence: TGTGCCACCAGCAGAGGTGGGGGTTACAGGGACTACGAGCAGTACTTC.

CDR3 sequence: CASSGRTSVTGELFF. The DNA of the CDR3 is TGTGCCAGCAGCGGCCGGACTAGCGTTACCGGGGAGCTGTTTTTT. This rearrangement joins TRBV7-6 to TRBJ2-2; 9 bases are shared with TRBD2. The V and J ends lost 5 bases and 5 bases, in that order; junction bases with no gene match: 6. This CDR3 comprises 15 residues. In germline, CDR1 is SGHVS, CDR2 FNYEAQ. Full variable domain (outside the CDR3, taken from reference TRBV7-6 and TRBJ2-2): GAGVSQSPRYKVTKRGQDVALRCDPISGHVSLYWYRQALGQGPEFLTYFNYEAQQDKSGLPNDRFSAERPEGSISTLTIQRTEQRDSAMYRCASSGRTSVTGELFFGEGSRLTVL.

Only a few counts were recorded for this clonotype. The chain joins TRBV24-1 to TRBJ2-2; D gene ambiguous. V was trimmed by 7 bases and J by 0 bases, leaving 11 bases between them. The CDR3 contains 15 residues. From germline, CDR1 is KGHDR and CDR2 SFDVKD. The CDR3 DNA sequence: TGTGCCACCAGCCGAACAGCTCCGAACACCGGGGAGCTGTTTTTT. Protein: CATSRTAPNTGELFF.

The V and J genes are TRBV7-3 and TRBJ2-1; TRBD2 agrees at 8 bases. The CDR3 is made up of 13 amino acids. Unmatched junction bases numbered 2, after V lost 1 base and J lost 9 bases. Germline CDR1 SGHTA, CDR2 FQGTGA. The CDR3 coding sequence is TGTGCCAGCAGCTTAAGTCTAGCGGGTGAGCAGTTCTTC. Translating it yields CASSLSLAGEQFF.

V usage is TRBV14 and J usage is TRBJ1-2; tentatively, D is TRBD1 (5 bases). Trimming pared 1 base from V and 4 bases from J, leaving 10 bases between. The germline CDR1 and CDR2 sequences are SGHDN and FVKESK. The CDR3 length is 14 residues. The CDR3 protein is CASSQGWGPYGYTF. Written as DNA, the CDR3 is TGTGCCAGCAGCCAAGGGTGGGGCCCCTATGGCTACACCTTC.

The CDR3 loop is CASSPGGRGRIEQYF. The CDR3 nucleotides are TGTGCCAGCAGTCCTGGGGGGAGGGGGCGCATCGAGCAGTACTTC. The chain has TRBV7-9 and TRBJ2-7; D is tentatively TRBD1 or TRBD2 (7 bases each). The CDR3 spans 15 residues. V was clipped by 6 bases and J by 6 bases, with 21 bases between them. Germline loops: CDR1 SEHNR, CDR2 FQNEAQ (reference sequence).

Written as DNA, the CDR3 is TGTGCCAGCAGCGTATTAAGCTCCTACAATGAGCAGTTCTTC. Its protein is CASSVLSSYNEQFF. The chain joins TRBV9 to TRBJ2-1; D not certain. Trimming removed 1 base from V and 0 bases from J, with 5 bases in between. This CDR3 comprises 14 residues. CDR1 is SGDLS, CDR2 YYNGEE, per germline.

V and J are TRBV7-9 and TRBJ1-4, with unresolved D. Trimming pared 9 bases from V and 5 bases from J, leaving 13 bases between. The CDR3 loop spans 13 amino acids. Germline V gene lookup returns CDR1 SEHNR and CDR2 FQNEAQ (reference sequence). CDR3: CASNRDENEKLFF. CDR3 DNA sequence: TGTGCCAGTAACAGAGACGAAAATGAAAAACTGTTTTTT.

The chain joins TRBV20-1 to TRBJ2-3; the match to TRBD2 covers 11 bases. Germline trimming cut 6 bases from V and 4 bases from J; bases unmatched to any gene: 6. Germline-derived CDR1 and CDR2 are DFQATT and SNEGSKA (reference sequence). The CDR3 loop spans 14 amino acids. In DNA, the CDR3 is TGCAGTGCAGAACTAGCGGGAGTCTCAGATACGCAGTATTTT. This gives the protein CSAELAGVSDTQYF.

There are a few counts of this clonotype. V and J are TRBV30 and TRBJ2-1; 8 nucleotides align to TRBD1. Germline CDR1 reads GTSNPN; CDR2 reads SVGIG (reference sequence). The CDR3 consists of 14 residues. V was clipped by 2 bases and J by 4 bases; unmatched bases: 4. CDR3 bases: TGTGCCTGGAGTCTAGGACAGGGTTACAATGAGCAGTTCTTC. Protein product: CAWSLGQGYNEQFF. The full variable domain, completed using reference TRBV30 and TRBJ2-1, is SQTIHQWPATLVQPVGSPLSLECTVEGTSNPNLYWYRQAAGRGLQLLFYSVGIGQISSEVPQNLSASRPQDRQFILSSKKLLLSDSGFYLCAWSLGQGYNEQFFGPGTRLTVL.

This rearrangement joins TRBV9 to TRBJ1-1; a possible D gene is TRBD1 (6 bases). Germline V gene data show CDR1 as SGDLS and CDR2 as YYNGEE. The V gene lost 0 bases and the J gene lost 7 bases, with 19 bases spanning the gap. This CDR3 contains 16 residues. In DNA, the CDR3 is TGTGCCAGCAGCGTAGGGGGACAAGCTTTCATATATGAAGCTTTCTTT. Translation: CASSVGGQAFIYEAFF.

A few counts support this clonotype. The rearrangement uses TRBV5-1 and TRBJ2-7; D remains ambiguous. The CDR3 runs 14 residues. CDR1 is SGHRS, CDR2 YFSETQ, per germline. V was cut by 5 bases and J by 0 bases, with 12 bases left in between. In DNA, the CDR3 is TGCGCCAGCAGGTCCGACTGGAACTCCTACGAGCAGTACTTC. Protein: CASRSDWNSYEQYF.

There are many counts of this clonotype. This chain connects TRBV7-9 to TRBJ2-7; D is unclear. The CDR3 is 12 residues long. Germline assignment: CDR1 SEHNR and CDR2 FQNEAQ (reference sequence). The ends were cut back, 1 base at V and 7 bases at J, with 8 bases in the middle. In DNA form, the CDR3 reads TGTGCCAGCAGCTTAGGGTGGCAGGAGCAGTACTTC. As protein: CASSLGWQEQYF.

This clonotype was picked up a small number of times. V and J are TRBV4-2 and TRBJ2-2; 9 nucleotides agree with TRBD1. Germline CDR1 reads LGHNA; CDR2 reads YNFKEQ. This CDR3 is built from 20 residues. Trimming took 0 bases from V and 0 from J; bases not matched to a gene: 11. The DNA of the CDR3 is TGTGCCAGCAGCCAAGAGAGGCTCCTGGGACAGGGAACGAACACCGGGGAGCTGTTTTTT. Its protein is CASSQERLLGQGTNTGELFF.

The table lists this clonotype with a few counts. The V and J genes are TRBV24-1 and TRBJ2-1; 10 positions match TRBD2. Germline assignment: CDR1 KGHDR and CDR2 SFDVKD. This CDR3 comprises 17 residues. The junction had 10 bases not matched to a gene; V was cut back by 3 bases and J by 6 bases. The DNA for the CDR3 is TGTGCCACCAGTGATAGCGGGAGGGCCTTATCTTCCAATGAGCAGTTCTTC. Translating gives CATSDSGRALSSNEQFF.